A selection of T cell receptor beta chains follows, all from one sample in a study of technical replicates of blood from a handful of donors. Generated by immunoSEQ multiplex PCR, the TCRdb table keeps only in-frame clones and is missing some. The repertoire holds approximately 76,000 clones, with roughly 85% as singletons. Sample: PBMCs. The receptors were sampled from a human donor in good health. Some clones in this sample may be carry-over from other donors' samples. CDR3s include the opening cysteine and the closing phenylalanine or tryptophan. Fields, in order: J gene, V gene, clone size, D gene, CDR3 DNA, CDR3 protein. D genes are given only for firm matches. A clone size is listed for some rows: how often the clone was seen (once, few, many), or a class if it is expanded.

j_gene: TRBJ1-3
v_gene: TRBV6-1
abundance: -
d_gene: -
CDR3nt: TGTGCCAGCAGTGAAGCCGGCAGGGTAGCCAACACCATATATTTT
CDR3aa: CASSEAGRVANTIYF

j_gene: TRBJ1-4
v_gene: TRBV9
abundance: -
d_gene: TRBD1
CDR3nt: TGTGCCAGCAGCCTTGGACAGGTCGAAAAACTGTTTTTT
CDR3aa: CASSLGQVEKLFF

j_gene: TRBJ2-5
v_gene: TRBV4-1
abundance: -
d_gene: TRBD1
CDR3nt: TGCGCCAGCAGCCAAGCCAGGGACAGGCAACAAGAGACCCAGTACTTC
CDR3aa: CASSQARDRQQETQYF

j_gene: TRBJ1-5
v_gene: TRBV6-5
abundance: -
d_gene: -
CDR3nt: TGTGCCAGCAGCCTCGACATTAGCAATCAGCCCCAGCATTTT
CDR3aa: CASSLDISNQPQHF

j_gene: TRBJ1-2
v_gene: TRBV2
abundance: -
d_gene: -
CDR3nt: TGTGCCAGCAGTGCAGGGAGGTCCAGAGACTATGGCTACACCTTC
CDR3aa: CASSAGRSRDYGYTF

j_gene: TRBJ2-3
v_gene: TRBV4-1
abundance: few
d_gene: TRBD2
CDR3nt: TGCGCCAGCAGCCATCTAGCGGAGGTCGGGGATACGCAGTATTTT
CDR3aa: CASSHLAEVGDTQYF

j_gene: TRBJ2-3
v_gene: TRBV18
abundance: -
d_gene: TRBD2
CDR3nt: TGTGCCAGCTCACCACCGGTCGGGGAGCGGGGGCACACAGATACGCAGTATTTT
CDR3aa: CASSPPVGERGHTDTQYF

j_gene: TRBJ1-5
v_gene: TRBV12-5
abundance: -
d_gene: TRBD1
CDR3nt: TGTGCTAGTGGCCTCGGGACAGGAGTCCAGCCCCAGCATTTT
CDR3aa: CASGLGTGVQPQHF

j_gene: TRBJ1-2
v_gene: TRBV30
abundance: -
d_gene: -
CDR3nt: TGTGCCTGGAGTAGGAGGGTCGAAGGCTACACCTTC
CDR3aa: CAWSRRVEGYTF

j_gene: TRBJ2-2
v_gene: TRBV13
abundance: -
d_gene: TRBD2
CDR3nt: TGTGCCAGCAGCAAAAGCGGGGGCCAGAACACCGGGGAGCTGTTTTTT
CDR3aa: CASSKSGGQNTGELFF

j_gene: TRBJ2-4
v_gene: TRBV6-5
abundance: -
d_gene: -
CDR3nt: TGTGCCAGCAGTTTACAGGGACCTAAAAACATTCAGTACTTC
CDR3aa: CASSLQGPKNIQYF

j_gene: TRBJ2-4
v_gene: TRBV4-2
abundance: -
d_gene: -
CDR3nt: TGTGCCAGCAGCCAACAGGGATGGGCCAAAAACATTCAGTACTTC
CDR3aa: CASSQQGWAKNIQYF

j_gene: TRBJ2-3
v_gene: TRBV7-3
abundance: -
d_gene: -
CDR3nt: TGTGCCAGCAGCTATGGTTACTCTAGCACAGATACGCAGTATTTT
CDR3aa: CASSYGYSSTDTQYF

j_gene: TRBJ2-5
v_gene: TRBV7-2
abundance: -
d_gene: -
CDR3nt: TGTGCCAGCAGCCCCCCTATGAGGAGAACCCAGTACTTC
CDR3aa: CASSPPMRRTQYF

j_gene: TRBJ2-1
v_gene: TRBV5-4
abundance: -
d_gene: -
CDR3nt: TGTGCCAGCAGCTTGGATGCCAGGCCCAGCAATGAGCAGTTCTTC
CDR3aa: CASSLDARPSNEQFF

j_gene: TRBJ2-7
v_gene: TRBV29-1
abundance: -
d_gene: TRBD2
CDR3nt: TGCAGCGTTGGACTAGCGAGCTCCTACGAGCAGTACTTC
CDR3aa: CSVGLASSYEQYF

j_gene: TRBJ2-2
v_gene: TRBV5-4
abundance: once
d_gene: TRBD2
CDR3nt: TGTGCCAGCAGCTTGTTTCGGGGGAGGGCCACCGGGGAGCTGTTTTTT
CDR3aa: CASSLFRGRATGELFF

j_gene: TRBJ2-1
v_gene: TRBV6-6
abundance: -
d_gene: TRBD2
CDR3nt: TGTGCCAGCAGTTACTCTCCCCTAGCGGCCAGCGAGCAGTTCTTC
CDR3aa: CASSYSPLAASEQFF

j_gene: TRBJ2-3
v_gene: TRBV7-9
abundance: -
d_gene: TRBD1
CDR3nt: TGTGCCAGCAGCTCCAGGGGGACGAACACAGATACGCAGTATTTT
CDR3aa: CASSSRGTNTDTQYF

j_gene: TRBJ2-7
v_gene: TRBV5-8
abundance: once
d_gene: TRBD2
CDR3nt: TGTGCCAGCAGCCGACACGGACTAGCCCTCTACGAGCAGTACTTC
CDR3aa: CASSRHGLALYEQYF

j_gene: TRBJ1-6
v_gene: TRBV7-2
abundance: -
d_gene: -
CDR3nt: TGTGCCAGCAGCTGGGGGGGGGATTCACCCCTCCACTTT
CDR3aa: CASSWGGDSPLHF

j_gene: TRBJ1-1
v_gene: TRBV19
abundance: -
d_gene: -
CDR3nt: TGTGCCAGTAGTATCCGGTGGGGCTCTGAAGCTTTCTTT
CDR3aa: CASSIRWGSEAFF

j_gene: TRBJ2-5
v_gene: TRBV4-2
abundance: few
d_gene: -
CDR3nt: TGTGCCAGCAGCCAAGATCCTAGCAGCGGGTGGGAGACCCAGTACTTC
CDR3aa: CASSQDPSSGWETQYF

j_gene: TRBJ2-3
v_gene: TRBV6-5
abundance: -
d_gene: TRBD2
CDR3nt: TGTGCCAGCAACGGACTAGCGGGAGGGCCCGATACGCAGTATTTT
CDR3aa: CASNGLAGGPDTQYF

j_gene: TRBJ2-3
v_gene: TRBV25-1
abundance: -
d_gene: -
CDR3nt: TGTGCCAGCAGTCTGGGCGGGGGCACAGATACGCAGTATTTT
CDR3aa: CASSLGGGTDTQYF

j_gene: TRBJ2-1
v_gene: TRBV27
abundance: -
d_gene: TRBD2
CDR3nt: TGTGCCAGCAGTCCCGGACTAGCGCCCAATGAGCAGTTCTTC
CDR3aa: CASSPGLAPNEQFF

j_gene: TRBJ2-7
v_gene: TRBV7-9
abundance: -
d_gene: TRBD2
CDR3nt: TGTGCCAGCAGCTCCGCTAGCGGGGCCACCTACGAGCAGTACTTC
CDR3aa: CASSSASGATYEQYF

j_gene: TRBJ1-2
v_gene: TRBV5-1
abundance: -
d_gene: -
CDR3nt: TGCGCCAGCAGCTTGGCCACAGATACTAACTATGGCTACACCTTC
CDR3aa: CASSLATDTNYGYTF

j_gene: TRBJ2-7
v_gene: TRBV7-6
abundance: -
d_gene: -
CDR3nt: TGTGCCAGCACAGTGGGGCCAGGAGGGGAGCAGTACTTC
CDR3aa: CASTVGPGGEQYF

j_gene: TRBJ2-3
v_gene: TRBV15
abundance: -
d_gene: TRBD1
CDR3nt: TGTGCCACCAGCAAAACAGGGGATAGAGCAGATACGCAGTATTTT
CDR3aa: CATSKTGDRADTQYF

j_gene: TRBJ2-4
v_gene: TRBV19
abundance: -
d_gene: -
CDR3nt: TGTGCCAGTAGTCTAAAGACTAGTGTAGAAAACATTCAGTACTTC
CDR3aa: CASSLKTSVENIQYF

j_gene: TRBJ1-2
v_gene: TRBV7-9
abundance: -
d_gene: -
CDR3nt: TGTGCCAGCCACGACAACCGCAACTTCTATGGCTACACCTTC
CDR3aa: CASHDNRNFYGYTF

j_gene: TRBJ2-1
v_gene: TRBV11-3
abundance: -
d_gene: TRBD2
CDR3nt: TGTGCCAGCAGCTTAGGCGGGGGGGATTACAATGAGCAGTTCTTC
CDR3aa: CASSLGGGDYNEQFF

j_gene: TRBJ1-2
v_gene: TRBV6-6
abundance: -
d_gene: -
CDR3nt: TGTGCCAGCAGCACAGACATTAACTATGGCTACACCTTC
CDR3aa: CASSTDINYGYTF

j_gene: TRBJ2-1
v_gene: TRBV12-5
abundance: -
d_gene: -
CDR3nt: TGTGCTAGTGGTTTGGTACTGGGCCGCGCATCCTACAATGAGCAGTTCTTC
CDR3aa: CASGLVLGRASYNEQFF

j_gene: TRBJ2-7
v_gene: TRBV5-5
abundance: -
d_gene: -
CDR3nt: TGTGCCAGCACCCAAATTCAGGGATCGGGCGAGCAGTACTTC
CDR3aa: CASTQIQGSGEQYF

j_gene: TRBJ2-2
v_gene: TRBV28
abundance: -
d_gene: -
CDR3nt: TGTGCCAGCAGCCCAACCCGGGGGTACACCGGGGAGCTGTTTTTT
CDR3aa: CASSPTRGYTGELFF